This T cell receptor (beta chain) emerged from a study of T cell changes during pregnancy in multiple sclerosis. This clone has only a few counts. This CDR3 comprises 16 residues. After removal of 5 bases from V and 5 bases from J, the junction contained 12 bases not matched to a gene. Germline assignment: CDR1 SGHVS and CDR2 FNYEAQ. The data were produced by immunoSEQ multiplex PCR, yet TCRdb's version contains in-frame clones alone and is incomplete. In the table there are just under 60,000 clones, about 91% of which are singletons. The specimen was peripheral blood, collected in the first trimester of pregnancy. The rearrangement links TRBV7-6 to TRBJ2-1; TRBD1 matches 7 bases. The origin of this receptor is a female donor with multiple sclerosis, enrolled in a pregnancy study. The CDR3 DNA reads as TGTGCCAGCAGCATACAGGGGATGCGGTTTGACAATGAGCAGTTCTTC. Protein: CASSIQGMRFDNEQFF. Drawing the rest from reference TRBV7-6 and TRBJ2-1, the complete variable domain is GAGVSQSPRYKVTKRGQDVALRCDPISGHVSLYWYRQALGQGPEFLTYFNYEAQQDKSGLPNDRFSAERPEGSISTLTIQRTEQRDSAMYRCASSIQGMRFDNEQFFGPGTRLTVL.